The 15 T cell receptor beta chains below all came from one sample that was sequenced in a study of T-cell memory formation after mild COVID-19. Using its own MiXCR run on the 5' RACE reads, TCRdb lists one record per CDR3 protein. The sample lists about 320,000 distinct CDR3 sequences; roughly an eighth were seen once. Source material: PBMCs or a T cell subset sorted from them (not recorded which). The source of these receptors is a man between 18 and 29 years old who had mild COVID-19 (a few samples of this study predate the infection). Cell type and time point are not known.

Ten or more counts support this clonotype. The J gene is TRBJ1-2, the V gene TRBV5-1; possibly TRBD1 for D (5 bases). The germline V gene encodes CDR1 SGHRS and CDR2 YFSETQ. This CDR3 spans 14 amino acids. V was shortened by 3 bases and J by 4 bases, with 13 bases between the two germline ends. CDR3 nucleotide sequence: TGCGCCAGCAGCTCGGGGCAGGGAACCTATGGCTACACCTTC. Amino acids: CASSSGQGTYGYTF.

This chain links TRBV23-1 with TRBJ2-7; 9 nucleotides match TRBD2. TRBV23-1 counts as an open reading frame of uncertain function. The ends lost 0 bases at V and 2 bases at J; junction bases unmatched: 11. The CDR3 runs to 18 residues. In DNA, the CDR3 is TGCGCCAGCAGTCAATCATGCCCTAGCGGGGCGCACGCCTACGAGCAGTACGTC. This codes for CASSQSCPSGAHAYEQYV.

This clonotype was recorded a few times. The chain has TRBV18 and TRBJ1-4, with 7 bases lining up with TRBD1. Germline CDR1 KGHSH, CDR2 LQKENI. V gave up 5 bases and J gave up 5 bases; unmatched junction bases: 8. The CDR3 has 15 amino acids. For the CDR3, the DNA is TGTGCCAGCTCAGCGCAGGGGGGCGGAAATGAAAAACTGTTTTTT. This codes for CASSAQGGGNEKLFF.

V gene TRBV5-1 combines with J gene TRBJ1-4; D gene unclear. CDR3 length: 15 residues. Looked up from germline, CDR1 is SGHRS and CDR2 is YFSETQ. V lost 7 bases to trimming and J lost 2 bases, with 15 bases between them. The CDR3 DNA reads as TGCGCCAGCGCCCTTTACGCTGGGACTAATGAAAAACTGTTTTTT. Protein: CASALYAGTNEKLFF.

This clonotype has just a few counts. The chain links TRBV4-3 to TRBJ2-3, with D possibly being TRBD2 (6 bases). Germline V gene sequence: CDR1 LGHNA, CDR2 YSLEER. CDR3 size: 14 residues. V was cut by 4 bases and J by 2 bases, with 10 bases left in between. The DNA for the CDR3 is TGCGCCAGCAGCCCGGAGGGGATCACAGATACGCAGTATTTT. Translation: CASSPEGITDTQYF.

This clonotype was counted between two and nine times. The J gene is TRBJ2-5, the V gene TRBV25-1; 13 nucleotides align to TRBD2. Trimming cost V 5 bases and J 5 bases; bases outside gene matches: 5. This CDR3 is 15 amino acids long. Germline V lookup: CDR1 MGHDK, CDR2 SYGVNS. CDR3 DNA sequence: TGTGCCAGCAGTCCACTAGCGGGGGGGTGGGAGACCCAGTACTTC. It yields the protein CASSPLAGGWETQYF.

V usage is TRBV5-1 and J usage is TRBJ1-2; D is undetermined. The CDR3 has 14 residues. The V end was cut by 2 bases, the J end by 3 bases, with 11 bases between. Germline CDR1 is SGHRS and CDR2 is YFSETQ. The CDR3 bases are TGCGCCAGCAGCTTCCAAGGGCCGGACTATGGCTACACCTTC. Its protein is CASSFQGPDYGYTF.

In this sample, this clonotype turned up a few times. The chain employs TRBV30 and TRBJ2-2; 7 bases are shared with TRBD1. The V and J ends lost 6 bases and 1 base, in that order; junction bases with no gene match: 8. Germline CDR1 is GTSNPN and CDR2 is SVGIG (reference sequence). The CDR3 is 15 residues long. The CDR3 coding sequence is TGTGCCTGTCCTTCAGGGGGTGGGAACACCGGGGAGCTGTTTTTT. Translation gives CACPSGGGNTGELFF.

This clonotype showed up just a few times. V usage is TRBV29-1 and J usage is TRBJ2-7; TRBD1 aligns across 7 bases. Looked up from germline, CDR1 is SQVTM and CDR2 is ANQGSEA. The CDR3 totals 13 residues. J was trimmed by 3 bases and V by 7 bases; bases with no gene match: 9. The CDR3 spells CSARTGRNYEQYF. The CDR3, as DNA: TGCAGCGCCCGGACAGGACGAAACTACGAGCAGTACTTC.

This clonotype was seen a few times. The chain employs TRBV7-2 and TRBJ1-6; D is uncertain. The germline CDR1 and CDR2 sequences are SGHTA and FQGNSA. V lost 1 base and J 5 bases, leaving 15 bases between the germline ends. CDR3 size: 17 residues. CDR3 region: CASSLGSPGWNNSPLHF. In DNA form, the CDR3 reads TGTGCCAGCAGCTTAGGGTCCCCGGGATGGAATAATTCACCCCTCCACTTT.

The V call is TRBV2, the J call TRBJ2-1, with D possibly matching TRBD2 (6 bases). Germline values: CDR1 SNHLY, CDR2 FYNNEI. Trimming shortened V by 5 bases and J by 0 bases, and 14 bases separated the two germline ends. The CDR3 covers 16 residues. The CDR3 nucleotides are TGTGCCAGCAGTCCGGCGGGGTTCCTCTCCTACAATGAGCAGTTCTTC. Amino acid sequence: CASSPAGFLSYNEQFF. The full variable domain, its missing parts supplied by reference TRBV2 and TRBJ2-1, is EPEVTQTPSHQVTQMGQEVILRCVPISNHLYFYWYRQILGQKVEFLVSFYNNEISEKSEIFDDQFSVERPDGSNFTLKIRSTKLEDSAMYFCASSPAGFLSYNEQFFGPGTRLTVL.

This clonotype has more than one count but fewer than ten. The rearrangement joins TRBV29-1 to TRBJ1-2; D is uncertain. Germline assignment: CDR1 SQVTM and CDR2 ANQGSEA. The CDR3 is made up of 8 amino acids. The CDR3 DNA reads as TGCAGTGCCTCGGGGTACACCTTC. Amino acids: CSASGYTF.

The chain employs TRBV5-1 and TRBJ2-3, with TRBD1 matching 9 bases. The CDR3 extends over 14 amino acids. Losses at the gene ends were 6 bases for V and 2 bases for J; bases not matched to a gene: 4. The germline CDR1 and CDR2 sequences are SGHRS and YFSETQ. The CDR3 DNA is TGCGCCAGCACCTACAGGGGGCCCACAGATACGCAGTATTTT. Translated: CASTYRGPTDTQYF.

This clonotype was found a few times. This rearrangement joins TRBV9 to TRBJ1-1; D is undetermined. This CDR3 has 15 residues. Germline V CDR1 and CDR2: SGDLS, YYNGEE. V was cut by 0 bases and J by 1 base, with 10 bases left in between. CDR3 bases: TGTGCCAGCAGCGTAGGGTCTGTGCAGAACACTGAAGCTTTCTTT. Amino acid sequence: CASSVGSVQNTEAFF.

This clonotype occurred many times. The chain carries TRBV5-1 and TRBJ2-2, with a tentative D call TRBD1 (6 bases). Trimming shortened V by 5 bases and J by 3 bases, and 11 bases separated the two germline ends. The length of the CDR3 is 14 residues. Germline V lookup: CDR1 SGHRS, CDR2 YFSETQ. The CDR3 DNA is TGCGCCAGCAGTCAGGGGCTGGACACCGGGGAGCTGTTTTTT. Its protein product is CASSQGLDTGELFF.